The 4 T cell receptor beta chains presented below share a single source sample, sequenced in a study of human T cells and chemical hapten exposure. TCRdb re-analysed the RACE reads in MiXCR, keeping a single row per CDR3 protein. The table lists about 60,000 distinct CDR3 sequences, 11% of them singletons. The sample's time point: pre-sensitization, week 0. Sample treatment: therapeutic diphenylcyclopropenone sensitization with weekly scalp DPC. Sequenced here: whole blood, sampled in connection with sensitization to the hapten diphenylcyclopropenone (DPC). These receptors were collected from a woman aged 40 to 50 with alopecia areata. Some clones in this sample may be carry-over from other donors' samples.

The CDR3 reads CASMRDAQNIQYF. CDR3 DNA sequence: TGTGCCAGCATGCGGGACGCTCAAAACATTCAGTACTTC. The genes are TRBV2 and TRBJ2-4; the D gene is possibly TRBD2 (6 bases). Trimming pared 7 bases from V and 5 bases from J, leaving 12 bases between. The CDR3 extends over 13 amino acids. The V gene's germline CDR1 is SNHLY and CDR2 FYNNEI.

Written as DNA, the CDR3 is TGTGCCAGCAGCTTAGGGGGTCCCGCTATCTATGGCTACACCTTC. Amino acids: CASSLGGPAIYGYTF. This chain links TRBV7-9 with TRBJ1-2; the D is unclear. Trimming cost V 1 base and J 4 bases, with 13 bases left between them. CDR3 size: 15 residues. From germline, CDR1 is SEHNR and CDR2 FQNEAQ (reference sequence). The entire variable domain, with the rest obtained from reference TRBV7-9 and TRBJ1-2, is as follows: DTGVSQNPRHKITKRGQNVTFRCDPISEHNRLYWYRQTLGQGPEFLTYFQNEAQLEKSRLLSDRFSAERPKGSFSTLEIQRTEQGDSAMYLCASSLGGPAIYGYTFGSGTRLTVV.

This clonotype was seen ten or more times. The CDR3 region has the DNA TGTGCCAGCAGCCAAGGCGGGGGGGCGCGGTATGGCTACACCTTC. Its translation: CASSQGGGARYGYTF. This chain uses TRBV14 with TRBJ1-2, with D tentatively TRBD1 (6 bases). Germline V gene lookup returns CDR1 SGHDN and CDR2 FVKESK. The CDR3 consists of 15 residues. V was cut by 1 base and J by 5 bases, with 14 bases left in between. Variable domain in full (rest from reference TRBV14 and TRBJ1-2): EAGVTQFPSHSVIEKGQTVTLRCDPISGHDNLYWYRRVMGKEIKFLLHFVKESKQDESGMPNNRFLAERTGGTYSTLKVQPAELEDSGVYFCASSQGGGARYGYTFGSGTRLTVV.

This rearrangement joins TRBV2 to TRBJ1-4; no firm D call. Germline V gene sequence: CDR1 SNHLY, CDR2 FYNNEI. Trimming shortened V by 6 bases and J by 5 bases, and 13 bases separated the two germline ends. This CDR3 spans 14 amino acids. The CDR3 reads CASRGGVGNEKLFF. CDR3 sequence (DNA): TGTGCCAGCAGGGGCGGGGTGGGGAATGAAAAACTGTTTTTT.